This T cell receptor (beta chain) is from a study of cytomegalovirus exposure and HLA in healthy donors. Study as a whole: An early data release held around 80 million unique TCRs from HLA-typed donors.

The PCR ran on 60 Vbeta and 13 Jbeta primers. Assay: immunoSEQ multiplex PCR; the TCRdb copy retains only in-frame clones and omits some. The repertoire has about 110,000 clones, about 90% of them found once; the top ten carry about 1.8%. The CDR3 loop spans 13 amino acids. Looked up from germline, CDR1 is MNHEY and CDR2 is SVGAGI. The V and J ends lost 4 bases and 5 bases respectively, with 11 bases between them. This rearrangement joins TRBV6-5 to TRBJ1-2, with D possibly matching TRBD1 (6 bases). This TCR was sampled from a middle-aged man in good health and CMV-seronegative. Sequenced: PBMCs. The CDR3 DNA reads TGTGCCAGCAGTTCATACACAGGGTATGGCTACACCTTC. Protein sequence: CASSSYTGYGYTF.